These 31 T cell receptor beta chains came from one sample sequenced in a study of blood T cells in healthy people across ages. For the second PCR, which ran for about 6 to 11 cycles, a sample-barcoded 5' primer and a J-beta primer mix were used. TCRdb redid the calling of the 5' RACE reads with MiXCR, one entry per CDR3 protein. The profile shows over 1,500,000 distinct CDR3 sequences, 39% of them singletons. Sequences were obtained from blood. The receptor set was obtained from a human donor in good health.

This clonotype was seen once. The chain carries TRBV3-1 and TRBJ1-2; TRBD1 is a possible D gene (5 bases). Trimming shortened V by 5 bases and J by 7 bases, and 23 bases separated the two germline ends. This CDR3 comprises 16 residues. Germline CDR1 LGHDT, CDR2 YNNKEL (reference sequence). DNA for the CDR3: TGTGCCAGCAGCTCCCGGGACCCTGTCGTTCTGGGTGGCTACACCTTC. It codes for CASSSRDPVVLGGYTF. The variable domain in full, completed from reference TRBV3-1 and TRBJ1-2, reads DTAVSQTPKYLVTQMGNDKSIKCEQNLGHDTMYWYKQDSKKFLKIMFSYNNKELIINETVPNRFSPKSPDKAHLNLHINSLELGDSAVYFCASSSRDPVVLGGYTFGSGTRLTVV.

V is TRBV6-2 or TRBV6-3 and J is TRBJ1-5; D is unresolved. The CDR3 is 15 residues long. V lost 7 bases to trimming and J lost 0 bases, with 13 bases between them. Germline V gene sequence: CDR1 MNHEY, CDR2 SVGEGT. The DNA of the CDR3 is TGTGCCAGCACAAACCGACCAGATAGCAATCAGCCCCAGCATTTT. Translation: CASTNRPDSNQPQHF.

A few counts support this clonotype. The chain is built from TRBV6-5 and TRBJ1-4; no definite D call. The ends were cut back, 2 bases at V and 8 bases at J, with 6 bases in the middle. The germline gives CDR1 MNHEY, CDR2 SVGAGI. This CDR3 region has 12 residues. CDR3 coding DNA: TGTGCCAGCAGTTACATAGGAGAAAAACTGTTTTTT. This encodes CASSYIGEKLFF.

CDR3: CASSFTGSGQETQYF. The CDR3 DNA reads as TGTGCCAGCAGTTTTACAGGGTCAGGGCAAGAGACCCAGTACTTC. The V call is TRBV12-3 or TRBV12-4, the J call TRBJ2-5, with D tentatively TRBD1 (6 bases). CDR3 length: 15 residues. The V end was cut by 3 bases, the J end by 2 bases, with 13 bases between.

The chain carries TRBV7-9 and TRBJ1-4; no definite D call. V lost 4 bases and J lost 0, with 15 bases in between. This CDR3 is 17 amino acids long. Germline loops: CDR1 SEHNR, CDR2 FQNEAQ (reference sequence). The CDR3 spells CASSSERAPATNEKLFF. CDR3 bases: TGTGCCAGCAGCTCCGAGAGGGCCCCAGCAACTAATGAAAAACTGTTTTTT.

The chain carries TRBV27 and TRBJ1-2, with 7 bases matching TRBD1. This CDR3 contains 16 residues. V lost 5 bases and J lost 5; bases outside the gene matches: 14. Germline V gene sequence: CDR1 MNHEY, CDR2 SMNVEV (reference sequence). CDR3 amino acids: CASSPAGQAPPYGYTF. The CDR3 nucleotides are TGTGCCAGCAGTCCCGCCGGACAGGCTCCACCATATGGCTACACCTTC.

CDR3 nucleotide sequence: TGTGCCAGCAGCTCTCTCGCCGGGTCCTACACAGATACGCAGTATTTT. It encodes CASSSLAGSYTDTQYF. The gene calls are TRBV7-2 and TRBJ2-3; D is undetermined. The V end lost 4 bases, the J end lost 2 bases, and 16 bases lay between the germline ends. The V gene's germline CDR1 is SGHTA and CDR2 FQGNSA. The CDR3 covers 16 residues.

The CDR3: CATSRLTGVGTEAFF. The CDR3 DNA reads as TGTGCCACCAGCAGACTTACAGGGGTAGGGACTGAAGCTTTCTTT. V is TRBV15 and J is TRBJ1-1; TRBD1 aligns across 7 bases. Losses at the gene ends were 2 bases for V and 5 bases for J; bases not matched to a gene: 8. This CDR3 has 15 residues. Germline V lookup: CDR1 LNHNV, CDR2 YYDKDF (reference sequence). Full variable domain (rest looked up from reference TRBV15 and TRBJ1-1): DAMVIQNPRYQVTQFGKPVTLSCSQTLNHNVMYWYQQKSSQAPKLLFHYYDKDFNNEADTPDNFQSRRPNTSFCFLDIRSPGLGDTAMYLCATSRLTGVGTEAFFGQGTRLTVV.

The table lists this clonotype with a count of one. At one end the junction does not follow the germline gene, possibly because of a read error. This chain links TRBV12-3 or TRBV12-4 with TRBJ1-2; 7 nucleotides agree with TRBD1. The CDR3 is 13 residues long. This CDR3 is CARSLGQLFGYTF. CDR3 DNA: TGTGCCCGCAGTCTGGGACAGTTGTTTGGCTACACCTTC.

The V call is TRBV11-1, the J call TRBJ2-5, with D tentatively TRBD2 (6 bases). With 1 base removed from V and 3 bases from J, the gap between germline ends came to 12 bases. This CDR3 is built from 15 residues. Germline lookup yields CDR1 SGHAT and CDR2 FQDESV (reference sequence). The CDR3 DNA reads TGTGCCAGCAGCTTAGAATGGGGACTTAAAGAGACCCAGTACTTC. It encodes CASSLEWGLKETQYF.

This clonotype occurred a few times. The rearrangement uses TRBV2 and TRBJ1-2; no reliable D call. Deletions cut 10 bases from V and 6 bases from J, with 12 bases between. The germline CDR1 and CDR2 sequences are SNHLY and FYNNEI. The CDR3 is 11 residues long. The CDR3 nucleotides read TGTGCCATCCGGGGATGGGATGGCTACACCTTC. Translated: CAIRGWDGYTF.

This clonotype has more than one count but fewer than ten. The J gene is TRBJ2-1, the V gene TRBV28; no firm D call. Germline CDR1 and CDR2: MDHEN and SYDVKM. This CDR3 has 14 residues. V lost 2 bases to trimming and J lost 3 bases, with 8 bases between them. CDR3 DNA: TGTGCCAGCAGTTTAACGGCCGACTACAATGAGCAGTTCTTC. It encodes CASSLTADYNEQFF.

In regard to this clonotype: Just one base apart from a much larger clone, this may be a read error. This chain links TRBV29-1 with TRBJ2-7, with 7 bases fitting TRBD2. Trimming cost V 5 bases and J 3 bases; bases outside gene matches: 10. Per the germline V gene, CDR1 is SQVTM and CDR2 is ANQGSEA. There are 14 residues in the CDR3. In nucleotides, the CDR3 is TGCAGCGTTAGCGGACGGGGGAGGGTCTACGAGCAGTACTTC. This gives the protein CSVSGRGRVYEQYF.

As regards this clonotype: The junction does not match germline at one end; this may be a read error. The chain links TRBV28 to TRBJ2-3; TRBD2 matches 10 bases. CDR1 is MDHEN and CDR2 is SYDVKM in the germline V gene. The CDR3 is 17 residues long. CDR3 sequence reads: CANSLWRLAGAGDTQYF. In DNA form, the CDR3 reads TGTGCCAACAGTTTATGGCGCCTAGCGGGGGCAGGAGATACGCAGTATTTT.

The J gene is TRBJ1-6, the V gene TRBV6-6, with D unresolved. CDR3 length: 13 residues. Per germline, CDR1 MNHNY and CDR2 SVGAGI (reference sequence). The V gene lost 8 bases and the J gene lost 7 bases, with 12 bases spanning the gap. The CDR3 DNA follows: TGTGCCAGCGAGGCGGAGAGAAATTCACCCCTCCACTTT. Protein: CASEAERNSPLHF.

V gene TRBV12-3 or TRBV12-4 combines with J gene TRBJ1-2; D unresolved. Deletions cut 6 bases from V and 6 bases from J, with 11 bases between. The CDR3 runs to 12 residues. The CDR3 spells CASRTNRDGYTF. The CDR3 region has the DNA TGTGCCAGCAGAACCAACAGAGATGGCTACACCTTC.

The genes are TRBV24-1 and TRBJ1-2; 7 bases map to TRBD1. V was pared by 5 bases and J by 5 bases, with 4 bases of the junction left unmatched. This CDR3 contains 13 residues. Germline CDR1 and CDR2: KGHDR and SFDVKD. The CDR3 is CATSATGQYGYTF. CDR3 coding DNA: TGTGCCACCAGTGCGACAGGGCAATATGGCTACACCTTC.

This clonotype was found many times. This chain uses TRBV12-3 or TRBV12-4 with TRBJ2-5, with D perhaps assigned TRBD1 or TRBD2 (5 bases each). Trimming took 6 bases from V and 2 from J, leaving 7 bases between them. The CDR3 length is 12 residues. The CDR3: CASRGDQETQYF. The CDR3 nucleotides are TGTGCCAGCAGGGGGGATCAAGAGACCCAGTACTTC.

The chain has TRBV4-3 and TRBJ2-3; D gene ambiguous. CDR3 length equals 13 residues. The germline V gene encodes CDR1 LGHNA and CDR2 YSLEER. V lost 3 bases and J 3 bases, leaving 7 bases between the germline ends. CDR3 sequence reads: CASSHIVTDTQYF. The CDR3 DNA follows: TGCGCCAGCAGCCATATAGTTACAGATACGCAGTATTTT.

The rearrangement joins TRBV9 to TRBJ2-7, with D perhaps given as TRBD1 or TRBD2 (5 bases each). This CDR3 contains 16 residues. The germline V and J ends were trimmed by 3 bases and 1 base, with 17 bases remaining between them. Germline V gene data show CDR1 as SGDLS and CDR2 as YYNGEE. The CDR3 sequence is CASSAHAGARSYEQYF. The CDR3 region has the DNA TGTGCCAGCAGCGCCCACGCCGGGGCCCGATCCTACGAGCAGTACTTC.

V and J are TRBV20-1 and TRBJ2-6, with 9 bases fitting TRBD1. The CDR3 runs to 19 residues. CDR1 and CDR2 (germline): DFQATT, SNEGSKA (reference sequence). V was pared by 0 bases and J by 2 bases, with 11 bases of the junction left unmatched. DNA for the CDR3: TGCAGTGCTAGAGATTACAGGGGGCTAAAGTTAGCTGGGGCCAACGTCCTGACTTTC. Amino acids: CSARDYRGLKLAGANVLTF.

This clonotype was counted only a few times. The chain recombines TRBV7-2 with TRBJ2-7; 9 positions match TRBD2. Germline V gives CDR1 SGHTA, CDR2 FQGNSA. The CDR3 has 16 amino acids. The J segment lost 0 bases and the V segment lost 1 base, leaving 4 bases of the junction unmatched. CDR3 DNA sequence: TGTGCCAGCAGCTTAGGACTAGCGGTAAGCTCCTACGAGCAGTACTTC. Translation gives CASSLGLAVSSYEQYF. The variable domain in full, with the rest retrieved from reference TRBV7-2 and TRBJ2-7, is GAGVSQSPSNKVTEKGKDVELRCDPISGHTALYWYRQSLGQGLEFLIYFQGNSAPDKSGLPSDRFSAERTGGSVSTLTIQRTQQEDSAVYLCASSLGLAVSSYEQYFGPGTRLTVT.

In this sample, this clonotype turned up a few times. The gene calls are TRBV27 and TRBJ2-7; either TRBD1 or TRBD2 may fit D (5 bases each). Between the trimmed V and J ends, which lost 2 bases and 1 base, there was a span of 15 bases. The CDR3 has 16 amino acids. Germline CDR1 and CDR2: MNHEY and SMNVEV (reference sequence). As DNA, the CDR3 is TGTGCCAGCAGTTTACTGTCGGTCGGGGCTTCCTACGAGCAGTACTTC. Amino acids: CASSLLSVGASYEQYF.

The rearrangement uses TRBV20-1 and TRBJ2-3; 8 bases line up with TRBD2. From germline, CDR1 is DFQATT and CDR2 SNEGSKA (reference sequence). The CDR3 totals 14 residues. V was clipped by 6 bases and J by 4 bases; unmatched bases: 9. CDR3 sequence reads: CSASGGGLADTQYF. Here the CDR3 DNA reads TGCAGTGCATCGGGCGGGGGGTTGGCAGATACGCAGTATTTT.

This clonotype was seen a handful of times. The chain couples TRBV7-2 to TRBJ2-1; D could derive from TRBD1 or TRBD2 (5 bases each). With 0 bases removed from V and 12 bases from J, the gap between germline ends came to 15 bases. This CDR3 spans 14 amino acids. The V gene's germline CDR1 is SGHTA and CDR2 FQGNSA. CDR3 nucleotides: TGTGCCAGCAGCTTAGCGGGAACAGGTGGGAGGCAGTTCTTC. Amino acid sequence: CASSLAGTGGRQFF.

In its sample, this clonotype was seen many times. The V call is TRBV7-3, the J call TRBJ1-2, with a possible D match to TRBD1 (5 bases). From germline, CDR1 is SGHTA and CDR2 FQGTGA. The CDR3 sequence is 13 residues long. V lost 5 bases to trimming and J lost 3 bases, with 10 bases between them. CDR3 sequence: CASSLRDDYGYTF. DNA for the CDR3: TGTGCCAGCAGCCTCCGGGACGACTATGGCTACACCTTC.

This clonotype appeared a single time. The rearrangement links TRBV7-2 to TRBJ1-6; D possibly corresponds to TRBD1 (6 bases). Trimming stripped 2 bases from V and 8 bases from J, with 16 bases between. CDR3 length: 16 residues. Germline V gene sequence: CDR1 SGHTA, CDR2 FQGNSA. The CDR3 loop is CASSLMGGGTYSPLHF. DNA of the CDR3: TGTGCCAGCAGCTTAATGGGAGGGGGGACTTATTCACCCCTCCACTTT.

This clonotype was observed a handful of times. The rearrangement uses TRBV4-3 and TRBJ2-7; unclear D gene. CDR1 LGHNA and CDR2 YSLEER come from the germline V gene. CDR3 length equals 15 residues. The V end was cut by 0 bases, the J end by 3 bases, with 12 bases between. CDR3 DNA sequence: TGCGCCAGCAGCCAAGAGTCCCAGCAGATCTACGAGCAGTACTTC. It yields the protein CASSQESQQIYEQYF.

This CDR3 reads CASSWMGRAYEQYF. The CDR3 region has the DNA TGTGCCAGCAGCTGGATGGGCAGGGCCTACGAGCAGTACTTC. V usage is TRBV7-2 and J usage is TRBJ2-7; D may be TRBD1 (5 bases). The CDR3 sequence is 14 residues long. Trimming cost V 4 bases and J 2 bases, with 12 bases left between them. The germline CDR1 and CDR2 sequences are SGHTA and FQGNSA.

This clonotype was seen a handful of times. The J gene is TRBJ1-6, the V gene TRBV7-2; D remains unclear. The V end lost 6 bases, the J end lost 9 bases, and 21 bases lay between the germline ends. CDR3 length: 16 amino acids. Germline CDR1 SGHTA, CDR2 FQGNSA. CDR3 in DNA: TGTGCCAGCAGAGCTCTCGGACGGATCCCAGGTTCACCCCTCCACTTT. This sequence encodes CASRALGRIPGSPLHF.

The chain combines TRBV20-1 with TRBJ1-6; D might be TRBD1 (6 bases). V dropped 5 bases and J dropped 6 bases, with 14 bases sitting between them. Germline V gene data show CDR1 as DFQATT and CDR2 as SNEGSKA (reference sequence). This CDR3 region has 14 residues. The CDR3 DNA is TGCAGTGCTTCAAATTACAGGGTTAATTCACCCCTCCACTTT. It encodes CSASNYRVNSPLHF.